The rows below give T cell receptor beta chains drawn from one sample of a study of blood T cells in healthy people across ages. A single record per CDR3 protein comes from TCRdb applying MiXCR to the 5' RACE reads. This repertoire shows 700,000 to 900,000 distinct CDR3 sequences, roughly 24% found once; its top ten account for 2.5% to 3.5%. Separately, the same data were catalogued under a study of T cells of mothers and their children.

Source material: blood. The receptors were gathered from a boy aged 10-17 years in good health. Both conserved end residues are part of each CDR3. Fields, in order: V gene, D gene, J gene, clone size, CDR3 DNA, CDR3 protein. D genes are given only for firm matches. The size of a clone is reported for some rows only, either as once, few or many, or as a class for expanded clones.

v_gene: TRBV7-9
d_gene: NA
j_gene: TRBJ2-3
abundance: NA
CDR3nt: TGTGCCAGCAGCTTAGCGGATGGACGAGCAGATACGCAGTATTTT
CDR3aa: CASSLADGRADTQYF

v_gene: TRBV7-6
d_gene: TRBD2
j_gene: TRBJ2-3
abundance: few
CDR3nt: TGTGCCAGCAGCTTACGGCTCGGGGGGGCCGGCACAGATACGCAGTATTTT
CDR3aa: CASSLRLGGAGTDTQYF

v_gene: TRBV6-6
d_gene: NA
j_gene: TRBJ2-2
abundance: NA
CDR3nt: TGTGCCAGCAGCCTCGAAGGCGGGGGCGTCACCGGGGAGCTGTTTTTT
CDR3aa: CASSLEGGGVTGELFF

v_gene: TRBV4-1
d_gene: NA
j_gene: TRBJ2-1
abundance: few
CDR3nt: TGCGCCAGCAGCCCCCAGGCGGGGATCTACAATGAGCAGTTCTTC
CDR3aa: CASSPQAGIYNEQFF

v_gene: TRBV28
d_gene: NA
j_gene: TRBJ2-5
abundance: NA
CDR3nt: TGTGCCAGCAGGCCCAGAGTGCGGCAAGAGACCCAGTACTTC
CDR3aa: CASRPRVRQETQYF

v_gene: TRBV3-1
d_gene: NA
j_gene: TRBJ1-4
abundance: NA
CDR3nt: NA
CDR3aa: CASSQEAIEQFFGPGNNEKLFF

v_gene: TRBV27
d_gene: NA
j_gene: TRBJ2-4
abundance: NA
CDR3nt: TGTGCCAGCTCCCAGAGCGAACCTCTTCGGGGGGCCAAAAACATTCAGTACTTC
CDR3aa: CASSQSEPLRGAKNIQYF

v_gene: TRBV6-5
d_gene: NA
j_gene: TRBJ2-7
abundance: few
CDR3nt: TGTGCCAGCAGAAAGGAAGGGGGTGCTTATTACGAGCAGTACTTC
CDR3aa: CASRKEGGAYYEQYF

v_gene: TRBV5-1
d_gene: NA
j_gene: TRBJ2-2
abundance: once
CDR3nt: TGCGCCAGCAGCTTGACAGGGGACTCGGGGACCGGGGAACTGTTTTTT
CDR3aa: CASSLTGDSGTGELFF

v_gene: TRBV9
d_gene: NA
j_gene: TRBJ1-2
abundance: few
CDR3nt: TGTGCCAGCAGCCCCGGGCGGGGAATAGACGGAGGCTACACCTTC
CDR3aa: CASSPGRGIDGGYTF

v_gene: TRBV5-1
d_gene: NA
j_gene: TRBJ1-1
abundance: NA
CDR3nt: TGCGCCAGCAGCTGGGACGGGACGAACACTGAAGCTTTCTTT
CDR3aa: CASSWDGTNTEAFF

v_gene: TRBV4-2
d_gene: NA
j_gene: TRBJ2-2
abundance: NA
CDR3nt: TGTGCCAGCAGCCCTTTGGGGGGCCAGAACACCGGGGAGCTGTTTTTT
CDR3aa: CASSPLGGQNTGELFF

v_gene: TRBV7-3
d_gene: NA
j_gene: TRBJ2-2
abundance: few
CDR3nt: TGTGCCAGCAGCTTAACGAGCGGGCAGCTGTTTTTT
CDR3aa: CASSLTSGQLFF

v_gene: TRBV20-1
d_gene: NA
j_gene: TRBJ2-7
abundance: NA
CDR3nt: TGCAGTGCTAGTCTACGGGGGTTCAATTACGAGCAGTACTTC
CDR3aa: CSASLRGFNYEQYF

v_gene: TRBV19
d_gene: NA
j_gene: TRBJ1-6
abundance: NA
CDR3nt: TGTGCCAGTCATAAGGACAGACCCAATTCACCCCTCCACTTT
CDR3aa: CASHKDRPNSPLHF

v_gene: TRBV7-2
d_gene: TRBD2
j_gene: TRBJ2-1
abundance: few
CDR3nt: TGTGCCAGCAGCTTAGTAACTAGCGGATACAATGAGCAGTTCTTC
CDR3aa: CASSLVTSGYNEQFF

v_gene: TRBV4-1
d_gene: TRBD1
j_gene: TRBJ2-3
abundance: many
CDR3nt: TGCGCCAGCAGCCCACGGGGACAGAGCACAGATACGCAGTATTTT
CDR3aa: CASSPRGQSTDTQYF

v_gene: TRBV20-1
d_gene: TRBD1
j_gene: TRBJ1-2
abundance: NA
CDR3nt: TGCAGTGCTTCAGACAGGGGGGTTAACTATGGCTACACCTTC
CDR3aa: CSASDRGVNYGYTF

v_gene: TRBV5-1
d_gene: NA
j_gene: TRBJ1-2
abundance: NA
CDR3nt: TGCGCCAGCAGCAATATCTACAGGTTTGGAAACTATGGCTACACCTTC
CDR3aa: CASSNIYRFGNYGYTF

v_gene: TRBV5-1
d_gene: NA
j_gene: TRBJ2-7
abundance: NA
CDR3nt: TGCGCCAGCAGCTTGGAAGGACATTCGACTCTCGAGCAGTACTTC
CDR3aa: CASSLEGHSTLEQYF

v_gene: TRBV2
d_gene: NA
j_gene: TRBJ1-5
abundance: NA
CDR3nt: TGTGCCAGCAGTGCCCGGGACAGCAATCAGCCCCAGCATTTT
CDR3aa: CASSARDSNQPQHF

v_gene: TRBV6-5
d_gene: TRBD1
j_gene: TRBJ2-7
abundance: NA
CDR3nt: TGTGCCAGCAGTTATCGACAGGGCAGGTACGAGCAGTACTTC
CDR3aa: CASSYRQGRYEQYF

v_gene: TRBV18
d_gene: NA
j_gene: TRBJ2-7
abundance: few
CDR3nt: TGTGCCAGCTCACCACCTCATTTGACAGTTCGATCCTACGAGCAGTACTTC
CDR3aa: CASSPPHLTVRSYEQYF

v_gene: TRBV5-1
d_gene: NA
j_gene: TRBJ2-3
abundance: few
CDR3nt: TGCGCCACCGGGACATTTCTAGGAACAGATACGCAGTATTTT
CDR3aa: CATGTFLGTDTQYF

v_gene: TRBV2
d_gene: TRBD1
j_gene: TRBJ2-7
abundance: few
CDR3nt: TGTGCCAGCAGTGGCGGCAGGGGGTTATACAAGCAGTACTTC
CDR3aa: CASSGGRGLYKQYF

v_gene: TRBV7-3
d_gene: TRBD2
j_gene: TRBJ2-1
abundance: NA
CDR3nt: TGTGCCAGCAGCTTAAGTCCTAGCGGCTCCTACAATGAGCAGTTCTTC
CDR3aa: CASSLSPSGSYNEQFF

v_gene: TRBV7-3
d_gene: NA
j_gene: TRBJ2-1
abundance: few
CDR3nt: TGTGCCAGCAGCACCACATCCTACAATGAGCAGTTCTTC
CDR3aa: CASSTTSYNEQFF

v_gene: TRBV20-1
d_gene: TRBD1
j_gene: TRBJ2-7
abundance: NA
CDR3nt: TGCAGTGCTAGGGGTGACAGGGGGGCCTGGTACGAGCAGTACTTC
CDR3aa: CSARGDRGAWYEQYF

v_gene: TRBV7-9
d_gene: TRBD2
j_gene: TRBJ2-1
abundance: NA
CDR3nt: TGTGCCAGCAGCCCCCCATTAGGGCTAGCGGGAAACGAGCAGTTCTTC
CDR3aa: CASSPPLGLAGNEQFF

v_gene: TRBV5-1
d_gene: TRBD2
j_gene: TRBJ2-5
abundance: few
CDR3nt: TGCGCCAGCAGCCTTATGTTCGGGACTAGCGGGGAGGAGACCCAGTACTTC
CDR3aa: CASSLMFGTSGEETQYF

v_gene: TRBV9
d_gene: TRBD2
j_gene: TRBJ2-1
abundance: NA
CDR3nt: TGTGCCAGCAGCGTAGACCCCGTTAGCGGGGGCTACAATGAGCAGTTCTTC
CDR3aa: CASSVDPVSGGYNEQFF

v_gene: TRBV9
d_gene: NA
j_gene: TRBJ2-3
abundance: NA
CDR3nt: TGTGCCAGCAGCGGCCCAGGGGGGGGCACAGATACGCAGTATTTT
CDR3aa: CASSGPGGGTDTQYF

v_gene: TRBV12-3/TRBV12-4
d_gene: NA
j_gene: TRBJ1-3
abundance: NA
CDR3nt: TGTGCCAGCATTTCTACCAGGATTGGATTAAACACCATATATTTT
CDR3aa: CASISTRIGLNTIYF

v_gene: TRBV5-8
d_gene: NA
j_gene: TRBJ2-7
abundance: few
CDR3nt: TGTGCCACCCCCGGGCAGAAACGCTACGAGCAGTACTTC
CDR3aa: CATPGQKRYEQYF

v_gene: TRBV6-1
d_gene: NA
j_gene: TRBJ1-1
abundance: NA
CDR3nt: TGTGCCAGCAGTCGCCCAGAAAAGACAGCCATGAACACTGAAGCTTTCTTT
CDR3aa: CASSRPEKTAMNTEAFF

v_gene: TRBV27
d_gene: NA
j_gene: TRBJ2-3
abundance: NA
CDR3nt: TGTGCCAGCAGTTTACAAAAGGGGGATACGCGGTATTTT
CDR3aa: CASSLQKGDTRYF

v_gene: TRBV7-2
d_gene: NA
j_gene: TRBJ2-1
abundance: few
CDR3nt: TGTGCCAGCAGCTATCTAAGCGTGTCCTACAATGAGCAGTTCTTC
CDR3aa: CASSYLSVSYNEQFF

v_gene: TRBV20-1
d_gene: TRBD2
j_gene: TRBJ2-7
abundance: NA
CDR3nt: TGCAGTGCTGTAGCGGGGGGGCGGTACGAGCAGTACTTC
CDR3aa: CSAVAGGRYEQYF

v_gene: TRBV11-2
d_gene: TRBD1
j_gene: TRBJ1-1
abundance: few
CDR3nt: TGTGCCAGCAGCGTCACCGACAGGGGGATGAACACTGAAGCTTTCTTT
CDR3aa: CASSVTDRGMNTEAFF

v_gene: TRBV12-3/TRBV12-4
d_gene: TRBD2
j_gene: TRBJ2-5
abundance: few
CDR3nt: TGTGCCAGCAGCGAAGGGAGCGGGGGGGCCGCTAGGGAGACCCAGTACTTC
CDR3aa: CASSEGSGGAARETQYF

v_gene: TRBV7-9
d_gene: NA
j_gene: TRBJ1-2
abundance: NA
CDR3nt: TGTGCCAGCAACCCGGGGGATTTTTTACTAAACTATGGCTACACCTTC
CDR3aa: CASNPGDFLLNYGYTF